These 2 T cell receptor beta chains were sequenced from one sample in a study of cytomegalovirus exposure and HLA in healthy donors. The PCR was carried out with 60 Vbeta primers and 13 Jbeta primers. Some clones are missing from TCRdb's copy, which holds only in-frame ones; the method was immunoSEQ multiplex PCR. The top ten hold 4.5% to 6% of the sample, which has 100,000 to 150,000 clones, around 8.5% seen once. Sequenced input: PBMCs. The receptors originated from a man aged 40-50 years in good health and CMV-seronegative.

V usage is TRBV2 and J usage is TRBJ1-1; maybe TRBD1 (6 bases). There are 12 residues in the CDR3. Germline V gene sequence: CDR1 SNHLY, CDR2 FYNNEI. V dropped 7 bases and J dropped 11 bases, with 17 bases sitting between them. The CDR3 DNA is TGTGCCAGCAAAGAGGGGGGGATGAGCGCTTTCTTT. Protein sequence: CASKEGGMSAFF.

This chain connects TRBV19 to TRBJ2-3; 9 positions agree with TRBD1. After removal of 5 bases from V and 4 bases from J, the junction contained 10 bases not matched to a gene. The CDR3 is 16 residues long. CDR1 is LNHDA and CDR2 is SQIVND in the germline V gene (reference sequence). The CDR3 loop is CASSAQRDREADTQYF. The DNA of the CDR3 is TGTGCCAGTAGTGCCCAGAGGGACAGGGAGGCAGATACGCAGTATTTT.